A single sample gave rise to the 18 T cell receptor beta chains below, sequenced in a study of T cells in Graves' hyperthyroidism and ophthalmopathy. TCR beta CDR3 regions were amplified from RNA. When the TCR CDR3 underwent first-round RT-PCR, the HTBI primer set was used. TCRdb redid the calling of the multiplex PCR reads with MiXCR, one entry per CDR3 protein. The sample contains some 92,000 distinct CDR3 sequences, approximately 40% of which appear only once. The sequenced material came from peripheral blood or thyroid tissue (not recorded which). Receptor source: a woman aged 30 to 39 with Graves' hyperthyroidism.

The gene calls are TRBV7-6 and TRBJ1-3; D remains unclear. V was trimmed by 5 bases and J by 3 bases, leaving 8 bases between them. This CDR3 contains 13 residues. Per the germline V gene, CDR1 is SGHVS and CDR2 is FNYEAQ. This chain's CDR3 is CASSRVDGNTIYF. For the CDR3, the DNA is TGTGCCAGCAGCCGGGTTGATGGAAACACCATATATTTT.

This clonotype turned up a few times. This may stem from a read error, because a much larger clone lies one nucleotide away. This chain connects TRBV6-5 to TRBJ2-5; 8 bases line up with TRBD2. CDR1 is MNHEY, CDR2 SVGAGI, per germline. CDR3 size: 14 residues. The CDR3 reads CASSTGTRSETRYF. CDR3 DNA: TGTGCCAGCAGTACGGGGACTAGATCAGAGACCCGGTACTTC.

This clonotype was observed a handful of times. This clone may be a read error of a much larger clone one base away. The chain recombines TRBV5-1 with TRBJ2-7; D unclear. The germline V and J ends were trimmed by 1 base and 2 bases, with 16 bases remaining between them. This CDR3 comprises 16 residues. Germline V lookup: CDR1 SGHRS, CDR2 YFSETQ. The CDR3 DNA sequence: TGCGCCAGCAGCTTGTCTGGCTGGTCTATAACCTACGAGCAGTACTTC. It is translated as CASSLSGWSITYEQYF.

This clonotype was counted at least ten times. The J gene is TRBJ1-1, the V gene TRBV20-1, with 11 nucleotides matching TRBD1. The CDR3 length is 14 residues. CDR1 DFQATT and CDR2 SNEGSKA come from the germline V gene (reference sequence). DNA of the CDR3: TGCAGGGGGGGGACAGGGGGACGGAACACTGAAGCTTTCTTT. Its protein is CRGGTGGRNTEAFF.

This clonotype was seen at least ten times. This chain joins TRBV4-1 and TRBJ1-2, with D tentatively TRBD1 (6 bases). Per germline, CDR1 MGHRA and CDR2 YSYEKL. V lost 1 base to trimming and J lost 4 bases, with 16 bases between them. The CDR3 consists of 16 residues. The CDR3 DNA is TGCGCCAGCAGCCAAGGATACCAGGGGATCGGCTATGGCTACACCTTC. Residues: CASSQGYQGIGYGYTF.

This chain uses TRBV12-3 or TRBV12-4 with TRBJ1-1, with D perhaps matching TRBD1 (6 bases). Trimming took off 9 bases at V and 10 bases at J, with 21 bases between the two ends. The CDR3 is 13 residues long. Here the CDR3 DNA reads TGTGCCAGAGTCGTAGGGACAAGCAAAGGAGCTTTCTTT. Its translation: CARVVGTSKGAFF.

The rearrangement uses TRBV7-2 and TRBJ2-5, with 7 bases identical to TRBD2. CDR1 is SGHTA, CDR2 FQGNSA, per germline. The CDR3 is 18 residues long. V was clipped by 5 bases and J by 1 base; unmatched bases: 16. CDR3 in DNA: TGTGCCAGCAGCGAAGACGGGTCTAGCGGAGACCTCCAAGAGACCCAGTACTTC. Protein sequence: CASSEDGSSGDLQETQYF. Looking up the rest from reference TRBV7-2 and TRBJ2-5 gives the full variable domain: GAGVSQSPSNKVTEKGKDVELRCDPISGHTALYWYRQSLGQGLEFLIYFQGNSAPDKSGLPSDRFSAERTGGSVSTLTIQRTQQEDSAVYLCASSEDGSSGDLQETQYFGPGTRLLVL.

This chain joins TRBV2 and TRBJ1-6; D gene unclear. Trimming removed 6 bases at V and 0 bases at J, with 15 bases between. CDR3 length: 17 residues. Germline lookup yields CDR1 SNHLY and CDR2 FYNNEI. The CDR3 is CASRSDRTSSYNSPLHF. The CDR3 bases are TGTGCCAGCAGAAGTGACCGGACGAGCTCCTATAATTCACCCCTCCACTTT. Using reference TRBV2 and TRBJ1-6 for the parts outside the CDR3, the full variable domain is EPEVTQTPSHQVTQMGQEVILRCVPISNHLYFYWYRQILGQKVEFLVSFYNNEISEKSEIFDDQFSVERPDGSNFTLKIRSTKLEDSAMYFCASRSDRTSSYNSPLHFGNGTRLTVT.

Turning to this clonotype: The junction does not match germline at one end; this may be a read error. The chain joins TRBV10-3 to TRBJ1-1; 8 positions agree with TRBD1. From germline, CDR1 is ENHRY and CDR2 SYGVKD. The CDR3 is 17 amino acids. CDR3 region: CAISREFGRGRGTEALF. DNA of the CDR3: TGTGCCATCAGCCGGGAGTTCGGCAGGGGGCGTGGCACTGAAGCTCTCTTT.

This clonotype was seen repeatedly, ten times or more. CDR3 sequence (DNA): TGTGCCACCAGCAGAGTAGCGGGGAATAGGGACGAGCAGTACTTC. Translating it yields CATSRVAGNRDEQYF. The chain carries TRBV15 and TRBJ2-7, with 8 bases that match TRBD2. Germline assignment: CDR1 LNHNV and CDR2 YYDKDF (reference sequence). The CDR3 is 15 amino acids. After removal of 1 base from V and 5 bases from J, the junction contained 7 bases not matched to a gene.

A remark on this clonotype: This may come from a read error, since a much larger clone is one base off. The J gene is TRBJ1-3, the V gene TRBV5-1; no reliable D call. CDR3 length equals 13 residues. Looked up from germline, CDR1 is SGHRS and CDR2 is YFSETQ. CDR3: CASSLMPGNTTYF. The CDR3 DNA reads as TGCGCCAGCAGCTTGATGCCTGGAAACACCACATATTTT.

With regard to this clonotype: A junction boundary mismatches the germline segment, possibly from a read error. This sequence joins TRBV28 and TRBJ1-1, with 7 positions matching TRBD1. CDR1 is MDHEN, CDR2 SYDVKM, per germline. The CDR3 has 18 residues. The CDR3 DNA reads as TGTGCCTGCAGTTCTTCGCGTCAGGGGGGACACATGAACACTGAAGCTTCCTTT. Translated, it gives CACSSSRQGGHMNTEASF.

The chain carries TRBV10-3 and TRBJ2-7; 7 bases fit TRBD1. This CDR3 region has 13 residues. From germline, CDR1 is ENHRY and CDR2 SYGVKD. V lost 4 bases to trimming and J lost 4 bases; unmatched junction nucleotides: 4. The CDR3 nucleotides read TGTGCCATCAGTGCGAAGACAGGGTACGAGCAGTACTTC. Translation gives CAISAKTGYEQYF.

The CDR3 is CASSPHIWTQETQYF. The CDR3 bases are TGTGCCAGCAGCCCCCATATTTGGACTCAAGAGACCCAGTACTTC. The chain links TRBV12-3 or TRBV12-4 to TRBJ2-5; a weak D match, TRBD2 (5 bases). This CDR3 region has 15 residues. V was clipped by 6 bases and J by 2 bases, with 16 bases between them.

This clonotype has a count of ten or more. This clone may be a read error of a much larger clone one base away. The V gene is TRBV7-2, the J gene TRBJ1-4, with D perhaps matching TRBD1 (5 bases). V was shortened by 2 bases and J by 12 bases, with 13 bases between the two germline ends. This CDR3 region has 13 residues. Germline CDR1 reads SGHTA; CDR2 reads FQGNSA. DNA of the CDR3: TGTGCCAGCAGCTTACGGCAGGGAGATGAACTGTTTTTT. Translated: CASSLRQGDELFF.

As concerns this clonotype: Possible read error: a much larger clone is one base away. The rearrangement links TRBV11-2 to TRBJ1-6; D may be TRBD1 (6 bases). This CDR3 region has 15 residues. Trimming pared 8 bases from V and 8 bases from J, leaving 19 bases between. From germline, CDR1 is SGHAT and CDR2 FQNNGV. The CDR3 region is CASRTRSQGYSPLHF. DNA of the CDR3: TGTGCCAGCCGCACCCGGAGTCAGGGGTATTCACCCCTCCACTTT. The full variable domain, in which reference TRBV11-2 and TRBJ1-6 provide the parts outside the CDR3, is EAGVAQSPRYKIIEKRQSVAFWCNPISGHATLYWYQQILGQGPKLLIQFQNNGVVDDSQLPKDRFSAERLKGVDSTLKIQPAKLEDSAVYLCASRTRSQGYSPLHFGNGTRLTVT.

The chain is built from TRBV15 and TRBJ2-7, with D perhaps matching TRBD2 (6 bases). Germline-derived CDR1 and CDR2 are LNHNV and YYDKDF (reference sequence). The V gene lost 4 bases and the J gene lost 6 bases, with 19 bases spanning the gap. The CDR3 totals 15 residues. The CDR3 sequence is CATSNPTSLWGEQYF. The DNA of the CDR3 is TGTGCCACCAGCAACCCCACTAGCCTTTGGGGCGAGCAGTACTTC. The whole variable domain, filled in from reference TRBV15 and TRBJ2-7, reads DAMVIQNPRYQVTQFGKPVTLSCSQTLNHNVMYWYQQKSSQAPKLLFHYYDKDFNNEADTPDNFQSRRPNTSFCFLDIRSPGLGDTAMYLCATSNPTSLWGEQYFGPGTRLTVT.

The chain uses TRBV28 and TRBJ2-7, with 10 bases lining up with TRBD2. Germline values: CDR1 MDHEN, CDR2 SYDVKM. CDR3 length: 15 residues. J gave up 6 bases and V 5 bases, and 10 bases lay outside the gene matches. The chain's CDR3 is CASSINLAGATEQYF. CDR3 nucleotides: TGTGCCAGCAGTATAAATCTAGCGGGGGCAACCGAGCAGTACTTC.